This record concerns one T cell receptor (beta chain) sequence. Its antigen remains unknown. At one of its ends the junction is not consistent with the germline gene, which may arise from a read error. The sample originates from a study of post-analysis software for immune sequencing data. Study as a whole: Multiple sclerosis in the patients followed relapsing-remitting, secondary progressive and progressive-relapsing courses. Study-wide results and caveats: Significantly decreased normalized Chao1 diversity was recorded for multiple sclerosis patients relative to controls. Among several TRBV segments more frequent in patients than controls were TRBV5-6, TRBV5-1 and TRBV20-1. Strong co-clustering by F measure was evident for samples that had been prepared in the same batch.

Germline CDR1 reads DFQATT; CDR2 reads SNEGSKA (reference sequence). The CDR3 totals 14 residues. Unique molecular identifiers were present in the TCR beta cDNA libraries. Each batch of about 0.85 to 10 million T cells produced 490,000 or so cDNA molecules. Each CDR3 protein gets one entry after TCRdb re-called the PCR reads with MiXCR. Of under 650,000 distinct CDR3 sequences listed, roughly 45% are singletons. This chain joins TRBV20-1 and TRBJ2-3; possibly TRBD1 for D (6 bases). This TCR was recovered from a girl aged 5-17 years with multiple sclerosis. The material sequenced was blood. The CDR3 protein is CSARAGAQTGTQYF. The CDR3 region has the DNA TGCAGTGCTAGGGCAGGGGCACAGACAGGTACGCAGTATTTT.